What follows is one T cell receptor beta chain and its context. These data come from a study of blood T cell repertoires in COVID-19. Overall study context: The samples span acute and convalescent COVID-19 from the United States, Italy and Spain. Sample material is recorded as cDNA or gDNA derived from T cells, B-cell-depleted T cells, or PBMCs.

CDR3 size: 13 residues. CDR1 MGHRA and CDR2 YSYEKL come from the germline V gene. V was clipped by 1 base and J by 4 bases; unmatched bases: 1. Original data processing: Quantification of nucleated cells was approximated via reference gene primer amplification. Only in-frame clones appear in the TCRdb table, and some are missing; sequencing was by immunoSEQ multiplex PCR. V and J calls and clone size come straight from that table; D and trimming were deduced from the DNA. The table has 130,000 to 150,000 clones, approximately 88% seen once. The sample taken for sequencing was peripheral blood. This receptor was taken from a human donor in a cohort sampled during active COVID-19. The rearrangement joins TRBV4-1 to TRBJ2-7; 7 bases are shared with TRBD1. CDR3 region: CASSQVQGYEQYV. CDR3 coding DNA: TGCGCCAGCAGCCAAGTACAGGGGTACGAGCAGTACGTC.